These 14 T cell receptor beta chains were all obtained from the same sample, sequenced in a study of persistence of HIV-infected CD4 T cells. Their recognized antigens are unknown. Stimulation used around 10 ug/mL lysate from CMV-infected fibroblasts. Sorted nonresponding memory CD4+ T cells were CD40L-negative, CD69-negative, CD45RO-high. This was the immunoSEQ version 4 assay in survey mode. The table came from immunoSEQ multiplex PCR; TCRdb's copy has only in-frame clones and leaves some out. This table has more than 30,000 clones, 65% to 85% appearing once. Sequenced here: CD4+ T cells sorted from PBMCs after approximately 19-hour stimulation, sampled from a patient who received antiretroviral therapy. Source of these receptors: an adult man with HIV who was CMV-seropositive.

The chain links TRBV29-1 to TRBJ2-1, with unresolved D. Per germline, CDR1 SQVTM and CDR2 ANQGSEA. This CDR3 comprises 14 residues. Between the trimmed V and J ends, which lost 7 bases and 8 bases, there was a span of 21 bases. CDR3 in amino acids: CSAPSLSGGDEQFF. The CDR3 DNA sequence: TGCAGCGCCCCTTCGCTCAGTGGTGGCGATGAGCAGTTCTTC.

This chain's CDR3 is CASSPIAGGEKDTQYF. DNA for the CDR3: TGTGCCAGCTCCCCCATAGCGGGGGGGGAAAAAGATACGCAGTATTTT. The chain couples TRBV18 to TRBJ2-3; 11 bases are a match to TRBD2. The V gene's germline CDR1 is KGHSH and CDR2 LQKENI. J gave up 5 bases and V 6 bases, and 10 bases lay outside the gene matches. The length of the CDR3 is 16 residues.

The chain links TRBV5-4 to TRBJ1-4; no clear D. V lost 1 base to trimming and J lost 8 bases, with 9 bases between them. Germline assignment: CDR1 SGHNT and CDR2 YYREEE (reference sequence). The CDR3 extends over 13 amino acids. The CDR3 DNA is TGTGCCAGCAGCTTGAACACGGGAGAAAAACTGTTTTTT. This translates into CASSLNTGEKLFF.

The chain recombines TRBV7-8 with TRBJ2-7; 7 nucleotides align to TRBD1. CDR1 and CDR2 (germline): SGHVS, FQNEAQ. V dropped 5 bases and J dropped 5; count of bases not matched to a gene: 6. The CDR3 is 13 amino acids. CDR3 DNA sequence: TGTGCCAGCAGCCGAGACAGGGCCAACGAGCAGTACTTC. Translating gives CASSRDRANEQYF.

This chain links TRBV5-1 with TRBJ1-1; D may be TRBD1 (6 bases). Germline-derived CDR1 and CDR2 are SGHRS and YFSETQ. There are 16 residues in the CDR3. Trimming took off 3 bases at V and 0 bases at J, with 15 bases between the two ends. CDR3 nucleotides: TGCGCCAGCAGCTACTACTCGGACAGTTTGAACACTGAAGCTTTCTTT. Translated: CASSYYSDSLNTEAFF.

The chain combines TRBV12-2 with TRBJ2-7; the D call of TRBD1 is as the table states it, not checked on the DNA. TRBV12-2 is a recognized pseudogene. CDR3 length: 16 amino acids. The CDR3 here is CASRAKWTGRSYEQYF. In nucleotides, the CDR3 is TGTGCAAGTCGTGCTAAATGGACAGGGAGATCCTACGAGCAGTACTTC.

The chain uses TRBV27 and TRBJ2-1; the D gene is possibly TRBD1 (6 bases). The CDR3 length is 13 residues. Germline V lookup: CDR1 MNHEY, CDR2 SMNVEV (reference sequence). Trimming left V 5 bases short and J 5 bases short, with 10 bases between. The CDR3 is CASSIGTNNEQFF. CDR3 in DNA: TGTGCCAGCAGTATAGGGACAAACAATGAGCAGTTCTTC.

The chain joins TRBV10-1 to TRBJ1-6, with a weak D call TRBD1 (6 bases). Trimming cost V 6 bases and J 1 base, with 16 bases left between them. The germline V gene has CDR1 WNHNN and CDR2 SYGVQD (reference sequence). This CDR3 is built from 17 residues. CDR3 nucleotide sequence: TGCGCCAGCAGCGGGGGCCTTCGTAGTTCCTATAATTCACCCCTCCACTTT. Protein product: CASSGGLRSSYNSPLHF.

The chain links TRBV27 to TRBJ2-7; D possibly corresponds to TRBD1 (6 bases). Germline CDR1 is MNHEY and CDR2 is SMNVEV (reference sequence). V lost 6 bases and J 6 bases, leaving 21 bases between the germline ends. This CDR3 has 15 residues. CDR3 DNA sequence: TGTGCCAGCAGCTTCCGAACAGGGATAGGTCTCGAGCAGTACTTC. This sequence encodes CASSFRTGIGLEQYF.

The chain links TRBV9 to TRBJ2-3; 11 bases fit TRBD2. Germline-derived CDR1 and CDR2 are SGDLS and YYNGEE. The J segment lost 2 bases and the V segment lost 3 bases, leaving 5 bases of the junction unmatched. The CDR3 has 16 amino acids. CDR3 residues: CASSALGLAVTDTQYF. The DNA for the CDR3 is TGTGCCAGCAGCGCGCTGGGACTAGCGGTCACAGATACGCAGTATTTT.

The CDR3: CASSLRGVGSTDTQYF. The CDR3 bases are TGTGCCAGCAGCTTAAGAGGGGTCGGGTCAACAGATACGCAGTATTTT. The chain uses TRBV7-3 and TRBJ2-3; possibly TRBD1 or TRBD2 for D (5 bases each). Trimming took 1 base from V and 3 from J, leaving 14 bases between them. Germline V CDR1 and CDR2: SGHTA, FQGTGA. This CDR3 is built from 16 residues.

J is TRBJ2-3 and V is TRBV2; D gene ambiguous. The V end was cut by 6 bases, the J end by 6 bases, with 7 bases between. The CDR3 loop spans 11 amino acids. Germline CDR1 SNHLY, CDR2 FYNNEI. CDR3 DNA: TGTGCCAGCAGCCCTTGGGATACGCAGTATTTT. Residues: CASSPWDTQYF.

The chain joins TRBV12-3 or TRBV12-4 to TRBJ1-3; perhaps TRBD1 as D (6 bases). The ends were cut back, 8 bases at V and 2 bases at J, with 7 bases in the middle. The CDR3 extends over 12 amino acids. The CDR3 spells CASGTPGNTIYF. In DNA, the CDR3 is TGTGCCAGCGGGACACCTGGAAACACCATATATTTT.

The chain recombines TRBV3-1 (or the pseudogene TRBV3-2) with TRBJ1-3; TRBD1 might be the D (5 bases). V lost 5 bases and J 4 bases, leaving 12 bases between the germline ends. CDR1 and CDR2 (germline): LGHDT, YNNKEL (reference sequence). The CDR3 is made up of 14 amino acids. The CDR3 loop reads CASSLRGGGNTIYF. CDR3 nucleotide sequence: TGTGCCAGCAGCTTAAGGGGAGGGGGAAACACCATATATTTT.